The clone carrying this T cell receptor beta chain was seen many times. Its antigen is not identified. The time point is: persistent/refractory GD, antithyroid drugs over 5 years with positive TRAb. The TCR library was prepared using RNA isolated from PBMCs. The diagnosis of Graves' disease used American Thyroid Association guidelines. This sample was taken from a study of regulatory T cells in long-lasting Graves disease. Notes on the study in general: Persistent Graves' patients showed a TCR diversity that was lower than that of newly diagnosed ones. Segments TRBV28, TRBJ1-2 and TRBJ2-5 showed preferential usage in persistent disease.

Construction of the TCR beta libraries employed iRepertoire HTBI primers in conjunction with Arm-PCR of CDR3 regions. TCRdb re-called the multiplex PCR reads with MiXCR, one entry per CDR3 protein. The sample lists hundreds of thousands of distinct CDR3 sequences; 20% to 25% were seen once. V dropped 1 base and J dropped 2 bases, with 9 bases sitting between them. CDR3 length: 14 residues. The clonotype comes from a female donor with Graves disease. This chain links TRBV12-3 or TRBV12-4 with TRBJ2-7; D gene ambiguous. The material was peripheral blood mononuclear cells (PBMCs), obtained when the disease was refractory, from a patient treated with antithyroid drugs. This chain's CDR3 is CASSLGFRAYEQYF. As DNA, the CDR3 is TGTGCCAGCAGTTTAGGTTTCAGAGCCTACGAGCAGTACTTC.